These T cell receptor beta chains were read from a single sample in a study of T-cell reconstitution after alpha-beta-depleted transplantation in children. Using its own MiXCR run on the PCR reads, TCRdb lists one record per CDR3 protein. The sample holds about 900,000 distinct CDR3 sequences; under 30% are singletons and the top ten take about 28%. The sample in question was PBMCs, mostly from graft donor cells, obtained 360 days after TCRalphabeta/CD19-depleted stem cell transplant. These receptors came from a boy in the first two years of life who had a stem cell transplant for SCID, so the T cells may come from the graft donor. The CDR3 runs from the conserved cysteine through the conserved F or W. The order of the fields is J gene, V gene, CDR3 length, D gene, clone size, CDR3 DNA, CDR3 protein. D genes are given only for firm matches. The listing skips clone size in some rows; elsewhere it reads once, few, many or a size class.

J gene: TRBJ2-4; V gene: TRBV6-5; CDR3 length: 15; D gene: NA; clone size: few; CDR3 DNA: TGTGCCAGCAGTTATGGCGGGGTAGCCAAAAACATTCAGTACTTC; CDR3 protein: CASSYGGVAKNIQYF
J gene: TRBJ2-2; V gene: TRBV12-3/TRBV12-4; CDR3 length: 16; D gene: TRBD2; clone size: few; CDR3 DNA: TGTGCCAGCACCCCGGTGCGGGGGGCGAACACCGGGGAGCTGTTTTTT; CDR3 protein: CASTPVRGANTGELFF
J gene: TRBJ1-6; V gene: TRBV12-3/TRBV12-4; CDR3 length: 16; D gene: NA; clone size: few; CDR3 DNA: TGTGCCAGCAGTTTAGTAGCACGTCCTTATAATTCACCCCTCCACTTT; CDR3 protein: CASSLVARPYNSPLHF
J gene: TRBJ2-5; V gene: TRBV20-1; CDR3 length: 12; D gene: NA; clone size: NA; CDR3 DNA: TGCAGTGCTAGTCTCAGGGGAGAGACCCAGTACTTC; CDR3 protein: CSASLRGETQYF
J gene: TRBJ1-1; V gene: TRBV7-2; CDR3 length: 13; D gene: NA; clone size: NA; CDR3 DNA: TGTGCCAGCACCAACCCGCCTGGGACTGAAGCTTTCTTT; CDR3 protein: CASTNPPGTEAFF
J gene: TRBJ2-2; V gene: TRBV3-1; CDR3 length: 15; D gene: TRBD2; clone size: NA; CDR3 DNA: TGTGCCAGCAGCCGCACTAGCGGTAGGGCCGGGGAGCTGTTTTTT; CDR3 protein: CASSRTSGRAGELFF
J gene: TRBJ2-7; V gene: TRBV5-5; CDR3 length: 13; D gene: NA; clone size: NA; CDR3 DNA: TGTGCCAGCTGCCCCGGGCCAGCCTACGAGCAGTACTTC; CDR3 protein: CASCPGPAYEQYF
J gene: TRBJ2-1; V gene: TRBV2; CDR3 length: 17; D gene: NA; clone size: few; CDR3 DNA: TGTGCCAGCAGTGACCCCAGTCTAGCGCTTACCTACAATGAGCAGTTCTTC; CDR3 protein: CASSDPSLALTYNEQFF
J gene: TRBJ2-3; V gene: TRBV4-1; CDR3 length: 16; D gene: NA; clone size: many; CDR3 DNA: TGCGCCAGCAGCCAATCCCTTGGGAGCGTTGGAGATACGCAGTATTTT; CDR3 protein: CASSQSLGSVGDTQYF
J gene: TRBJ2-1; V gene: TRBV9; CDR3 length: 15; D gene: TRBD2; clone size: few; CDR3 DNA: TGTGCCAGCAGCGTAGGGCGGGGGGGCCTTGGTGAGCAGTTCTTC; CDR3 protein: CASSVGRGGLGEQFF
J gene: TRBJ2-5; V gene: TRBV5-1; CDR3 length: 16; D gene: NA; clone size: NA; CDR3 DNA: TGCGCCAGCAGCTCCGGGGCTTCAGGGGGGAAAGAGACCCAGTACTTC; CDR3 protein: CASSSGASGGKETQYF
J gene: TRBJ1-3; V gene: TRBV6-2/TRBV6-3; CDR3 length: 12; D gene: NA; clone size: NA; CDR3 DNA: TGTGCCAGCAGTTACCGTGGAAACACCATATATTTT; CDR3 protein: CASSYRGNTIYF
J gene: TRBJ1-6; V gene: TRBV27; CDR3 length: 14; D gene: NA; clone size: NA; CDR3 DNA: TGTGCCAGCAGTTTCTCCCAAGTATACTCACCCCTCCACTTT; CDR3 protein: CASSFSQVYSPLHF
J gene: TRBJ2-5; V gene: TRBV29-1; CDR3 length: 13; D gene: NA; clone size: few; CDR3 DNA: TGCAGCGTCGCTCCGACACTCCAAGAGACCCAGTACTTC; CDR3 protein: CSVAPTLQETQYF
J gene: TRBJ2-5; V gene: TRBV12-3/TRBV12-4; CDR3 length: 14; D gene: NA; clone size: NA; CDR3 DNA: TGTGCCAGCACTTTCGGTGCGCTTGGGTGGACCCAGTACTTC; CDR3 protein: CASTFGALGWTQYF
J gene: TRBJ2-1; V gene: TRBV2; CDR3 length: 15; D gene: TRBD1; clone size: NA; CDR3 DNA: TGTGCCAGCCCCGGGACAGGGAGTATCTACAATGAGCAGTTCTTC; CDR3 protein: CASPGTGSIYNEQFF
J gene: TRBJ2-5; V gene: TRBV20-1; CDR3 length: 13; D gene: TRBD2; clone size: NA; CDR3 DNA: TGCAGTGCAAAGAGCGGGGGGCCGGAGACCCAGTACTTC; CDR3 protein: CSAKSGGPETQYF
J gene: TRBJ1-2; V gene: TRBV5-5; CDR3 length: 15; D gene: NA; clone size: NA; CDR3 DNA: TGTGCCAGCAGCCCATCTTTGGGCAGAACATATGGCTACACCTTC; CDR3 protein: CASSPSLGRTYGYTF
J gene: TRBJ1-5; V gene: TRBV3-1; CDR3 length: 14; D gene: NA; clone size: NA; CDR3 DNA: TGTGCCAGCAGCCAAACGGACAGCAATCAGCCCCAGCATTTT; CDR3 protein: CASSQTDSNQPQHF
J gene: TRBJ2-5; V gene: TRBV7-2; CDR3 length: 12; D gene: NA; clone size: NA; CDR3 DNA: TGTGCCAGCAGCTTAGATGTGGCTAGTCAGTACTTC; CDR3 protein: CASSLDVASQYF
J gene: TRBJ2-3; V gene: TRBV6-1; CDR3 length: 15; D gene: TRBD2; clone size: few; CDR3 DNA: TGTGCCAGCAGTCGTAGCGGGGGCCGCACAGATACGCAGTATTTT; CDR3 protein: CASSRSGGRTDTQYF
J gene: TRBJ2-1; V gene: TRBV5-1; CDR3 length: 13; D gene: NA; clone size: many; CDR3 DNA: TGCGCCAGCAGCCGGGATTACAACAATGAGCAGTTCTTC; CDR3 protein: CASSRDYNNEQFF
J gene: TRBJ2-3; V gene: TRBV2; CDR3 length: 11; D gene: NA; clone size: few; CDR3 DNA: TGTGCCAGCGGCGGAAGATATACGCAGTATTTT; CDR3 protein: CASGGRYTQYF
J gene: TRBJ2-3; V gene: TRBV7-3; CDR3 length: 16; D gene: NA; clone size: few; CDR3 DNA: TGTGCCAGCAGCTTAACGCAGGGACTTTACACAGATACGCAGTATTTT; CDR3 protein: CASSLTQGLYTDTQYF
J gene: TRBJ2-3; V gene: TRBV24-1; CDR3 length: 15; D gene: TRBD2; clone size: NA; CDR3 DNA: TGTGCCACCAGTGATTGGCCTAGCGGGGGCGATACGCAGTATTTT; CDR3 protein: CATSDWPSGGDTQYF
J gene: TRBJ2-5; V gene: TRBV5-5; CDR3 length: 16; D gene: TRBD1; clone size: NA; CDR3 DNA: TGTGCCAGCAGCTCGCGTCGTACAGGGGAAATTGAGACCCAGTACTTC; CDR3 protein: CASSSRRTGEIETQYF
J gene: TRBJ2-4; V gene: TRBV28; CDR3 length: 17; D gene: TRBD2; clone size: few; CDR3 DNA: TGTGCCAGCAGTTCGATAAGGGGCGGGGGGTCTCTGGACATTCAGTACTTC; CDR3 protein: CASSSIRGGGSLDIQYF
J gene: TRBJ2-3; V gene: TRBV28; CDR3 length: 15; D gene: TRBD2; clone size: many; CDR3 DNA: TGTGCCAGCAGTTTATTGGGGGGGAGCACAGATACGCAGTATTTT; CDR3 protein: CASSLLGGSTDTQYF
J gene: TRBJ1-1; V gene: TRBV20-1; CDR3 length: 12; D gene: NA; clone size: NA; CDR3 DNA: TGCAGTGGGGGAGGAGTGAACACTGAAGCTTTCTTT; CDR3 protein: CSGGGVNTEAFF
J gene: TRBJ2-1; V gene: TRBV15; CDR3 length: 17; D gene: TRBD2; clone size: once; CDR3 DNA: TGTGCCACCAGCAGAGTAAGAAGCGGGGGGGGTAACAATGAGCAGTTCTTC; CDR3 protein: CATSRVRSGGGNNEQFF
J gene: TRBJ2-1; V gene: TRBV4-1; CDR3 length: 14; D gene: NA; clone size: NA; CDR3 DNA: TGCGCCAGCAGCGAGGCTTTCCCCTACAATGAGCAGTTCTTC; CDR3 protein: CASSEAFPYNEQFF
J gene: TRBJ1-2; V gene: TRBV7-9; CDR3 length: 14; D gene: NA; clone size: few; CDR3 DNA: TGTGCCAGCAGCTTAGCGGCGGATAACTATGGCTACACCTTC; CDR3 protein: CASSLAADNYGYTF
J gene: TRBJ1-2; V gene: TRBV15; CDR3 length: 15; D gene: NA; clone size: many; CDR3 DNA: TGTGCCACCAGCAGTGAAGGCAGGGGAGTCTATGGCTACACCTTC; CDR3 protein: CATSSEGRGVYGYTF
J gene: TRBJ2-7; V gene: TRBV5-5; CDR3 length: 15; D gene: NA; clone size: few; CDR3 DNA: TGTGCCAGCAGCGCCGTGGACAGTGGAGGCTACGAGCAGTACTTC; CDR3 protein: CASSAVDSGGYEQYF
J gene: TRBJ2-5; V gene: TRBV5-6; CDR3 length: 15; D gene: NA; clone size: NA; CDR3 DNA: TGTGCCAGCAGCTTGTGGGCCCCTAAATGGGAGACCCAGTACTTC; CDR3 protein: CASSLWAPKWETQYF
J gene: TRBJ1-4; V gene: TRBV9; CDR3 length: 14; D gene: NA; clone size: few; CDR3 DNA: TGTGCCAGCAGCGTAGCCGGGTACGGGGAAAAACTGTTTTTT; CDR3 protein: CASSVAGYGEKLFF
J gene: TRBJ2-7; V gene: TRBV9; CDR3 length: 14; D gene: TRBD1; clone size: few; CDR3 DNA: TGTGCCAGCAGCTTGGGACAGGGCTGGGACGAGCAGTACTTC; CDR3 protein: CASSLGQGWDEQYF
J gene: TRBJ2-1; V gene: TRBV19; CDR3 length: 14; D gene: NA; clone size: few; CDR3 DNA: TGTGCCAGTAGTATACCCGCACAGGGTCCGTATCAGTTCTTC; CDR3 protein: CASSIPAQGPYQFF
J gene: TRBJ2-2; V gene: TRBV5-1; CDR3 length: 15; D gene: TRBD2; clone size: NA; CDR3 DNA: TGCGCCAGCAGCTTAGACAGAGCGGGATACGGGGAGCTGTTTTTT; CDR3 protein: CASSLDRAGYGELFF
J gene: TRBJ2-7; V gene: TRBV12-3/TRBV12-4; CDR3 length: 14; D gene: TRBD1; clone size: once; CDR3 DNA: TGTGCCAGCAGTCTCCGGGACAGGGTGACTGAGCAGTACTTC; CDR3 protein: CASSLRDRVTEQYF
J gene: TRBJ2-7; V gene: TRBV5-1; CDR3 length: 14; D gene: TRBD2; clone size: NA; CDR3 DNA: TGCGCCAGCAGCGAGAGCGGGATCACCTACGAGCAGTACTTC; CDR3 protein: CASSESGITYEQYF
J gene: TRBJ2-3; V gene: TRBV7-9; CDR3 length: 16; D gene: TRBD1; clone size: few; CDR3 DNA: TGTGCCAGCAGCGAAAGGTGGGACAGAAGCACAGATACGCAGTATTTT; CDR3 protein: CASSERWDRSTDTQYF
J gene: TRBJ1-6; V gene: TRBV7-2; CDR3 length: 14; D gene: NA; clone size: NA; CDR3 DNA: TGTGCCAGCAGCTTAGCCCCCGGGAATTCACCCCTCCACTTT; CDR3 protein: CASSLAPGNSPLHF
J gene: TRBJ2-1; V gene: TRBV11-2; CDR3 length: 13; D gene: NA; clone size: NA; CDR3 DNA: TGTGCCAGCAGCTTAGACAGGATGGATGAGCTGTTCTTC; CDR3 protein: CASSLDRMDELFF
J gene: TRBJ2-5; V gene: TRBV20-1; CDR3 length: 11; D gene: NA; clone size: few; CDR3 DNA: TGCAGTGCTTTGGACAGAGAGACCCAGTACTTC; CDR3 protein: CSALDRETQYF
J gene: TRBJ2-5; V gene: TRBV5-6; CDR3 length: 17; D gene: NA; clone size: NA; CDR3 DNA: TGTGCCAGCAGCTTGGACCTCCTCGCCATTGCCCAAGAGACCCAGTACTTC; CDR3 protein: CASSLDLLAIAQETQYF
J gene: TRBJ2-5; V gene: TRBV29-1; CDR3 length: 11; D gene: NA; clone size: few; CDR3 DNA: TGCAGCGTTGATCCATGGGAAACCCAGTACTTC; CDR3 protein: CSVDPWETQYF
J gene: TRBJ2-7; V gene: TRBV6-5; CDR3 length: 17; D gene: NA; clone size: NA; CDR3 DNA: TGTGCCAGCAGTTACTCGGGTTGGGATGGCGTTTCCTACGAGCAGTACTTC; CDR3 protein: CASSYSGWDGVSYEQYF
J gene: TRBJ2-3; V gene: TRBV6-1; CDR3 length: 15; D gene: TRBD2; clone size: many; CDR3 DNA: TGTGCCAGCAGCCCGCGGGGGGGCCACACAGATACGCAGTATTTT; CDR3 protein: CASSPRGGHTDTQYF
J gene: TRBJ1-1; V gene: TRBV18; CDR3 length: 15; D gene: NA; clone size: NA; CDR3 DNA: TGTGCCAGCTCACCCGTCGGGATTATGAACACTGAAGCTTTCTTT; CDR3 protein: CASSPVGIMNTEAFF
J gene: TRBJ2-4; V gene: TRBV7-8; CDR3 length: 15; D gene: NA; clone size: NA; CDR3 DNA: TGTGCCAGCCTATTCAGGGGGGGCCATCAAAACATTCAGTACTTC; CDR3 protein: CASLFRGGHQNIQYF
J gene: TRBJ2-3; V gene: TRBV29-1; CDR3 length: 13; D gene: NA; clone size: NA; CDR3 DNA: TGCAGCGTTGATGGTCTTTACACAGATACGCAGTATTTT; CDR3 protein: CSVDGLYTDTQYF
J gene: TRBJ2-5; V gene: TRBV10-3; CDR3 length: 14; D gene: NA; clone size: NA; CDR3 DNA: TGTGCCATCAGTGAGCCGGACAGACAAGAGACCCAGTACTTC; CDR3 protein: CAISEPDRQETQYF
J gene: TRBJ2-1; V gene: TRBV20-1; CDR3 length: 16; D gene: TRBD2; clone size: NA; CDR3 DNA: TGCTGTGCTAGTAGGCGGCGGGGGGGCTCCTACAATGAGCAGTTCTTC; CDR3 protein: CCASRRRGGSYNEQFF
J gene: TRBJ1-2; V gene: TRBV25-1; CDR3 length: 13; D gene: NA; clone size: NA; CDR3 DNA: TGTGCCAGCAGTGAAGGACAGTTGAATTTCTACACCTTC; CDR3 protein: CASSEGQLNFYTF